This T cell receptor beta chain appears in the sequencing data of a study of blood T cell repertoires in COVID-19. Method: immunoSEQ multiplex PCR; TCRdb's copy keeps in-frame clones and lacks some. The sample records about 380,000 clones, 88% being singletons. The CDR3 totals 17 residues. Trimming shortened V by 8 bases and J by 0 bases, and 22 bases separated the two germline ends. Germline V gene data show CDR1 as MDHEN and CDR2 as SYDVKM. The chain has TRBV28 and TRBJ1-1; tentatively, D is TRBD1 (6 bases). The receptor was derived from a woman younger than 35 who had recovered from COVID-19. Source material: PBMCs or T cells enriched from blood (not recorded which). The CDR3 loop reads CASPAQGQIPMNTEAFF. The CDR3 DNA reads as TGTGCCAGCCCTGCCCAAGGACAGATTCCAATGAACACTGAAGCTTTCTTT.